The present T cell receptor (beta chain) was sequenced within a study of T-cell reconstitution after alpha-beta-depleted transplantation in children. General study points: Diversity of TCRbeta at day 60 was high in some patients, arising from surviving recipient T cells and thymic progenitors. Roughly two months post-transplant, alpha-beta T cells reportedly originated from several hundred graft clones that had expanded. Diversity and T-cell counts at one year after transplant derived mostly from new T cells.

This clonotype was seen only a few times. The antigen remains unidentified. The CDR3 has 12 amino acids. CDR1 and CDR2 (germline): SGHRS, YFSETQ. V lost 4 bases to trimming and J lost 4 bases, with 7 bases between them. TCRbeta library preparation incorporated unique molecular identifiers. TCRdb passed the PCR reads through MiXCR, listing each CDR3 protein once. This sample has 300,000 to 350,000 distinct CDR3 sequences, with roughly 15% found just once. The chain employs TRBV5-1 and TRBJ2-3; D could derive from TRBD1 or TRBD2 (5 bases each). The sequence was obtained from a male patient under 10 years old who had a stem cell transplant for acute lymphoblastic leukemia, so the T cells may come from the graft donor. The starting material was PBMCs, mostly from graft donor cells, obtained 360 days after TCRalphabeta/CD19-depleted stem cell transplant. The CDR3 coding sequence is TGCGCCAGCAGCCCGGGACCAGATACGCAGTATTTT. This gives the protein CASSPGPDTQYF.